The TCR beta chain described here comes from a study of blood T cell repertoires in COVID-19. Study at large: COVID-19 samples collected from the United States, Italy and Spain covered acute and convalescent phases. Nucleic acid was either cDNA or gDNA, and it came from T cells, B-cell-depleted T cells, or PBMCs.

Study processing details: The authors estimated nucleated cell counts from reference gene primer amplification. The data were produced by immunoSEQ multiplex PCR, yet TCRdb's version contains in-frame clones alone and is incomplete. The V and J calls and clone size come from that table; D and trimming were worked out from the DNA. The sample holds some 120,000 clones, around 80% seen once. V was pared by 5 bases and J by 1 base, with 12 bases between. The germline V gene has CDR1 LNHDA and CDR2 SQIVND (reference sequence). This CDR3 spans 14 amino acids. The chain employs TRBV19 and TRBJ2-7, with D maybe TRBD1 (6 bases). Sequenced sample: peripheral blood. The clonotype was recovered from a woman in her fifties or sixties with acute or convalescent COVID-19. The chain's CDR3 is CASSQQTGSYEQYF. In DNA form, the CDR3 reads TGTGCCAGTAGTCAACAGACAGGTTCCTACGAGCAGTACTTC.